Presented here are 31 T cell receptor beta chains from one specimen sequenced in a study of read filtering for tumor transcriptome and immune sequencing. The library was built from about 400 ng RNA with molecular barcoded adaptors for alpha/delta and beta/gamma chains. TCRdb ran MiXCR on the reads and lists one entry per CDR3 protein. The data hold 40,000 or so distinct CDR3 sequences, with about 15% observed a single time. Sequences were obtained from a population of CD138-negative cells sorted from bone marrow. Source of these receptors: a donor aged 40 or older with multiple myeloma.

The table lists this clonotype with a few counts. This sequence joins TRBV5-1 and TRBJ2-2; the match to TRBD2 covers 7 bases. Trimming at V came to 5 bases and at J to 1 base, leaving 5 bases not matched to a gene. The V gene's germline CDR1 is SGHRS and CDR2 YFSETQ. This CDR3 is 15 amino acids long. The CDR3: CASRLSGGNTGELFF. The CDR3 bases are TGCGCCAGCAGACTTTCGGGGGGGAACACCGGGGAGCTGTTTTTT.

There are many counts of this clonotype. In DNA, the CDR3 is TGTGCCAGCAGCCCTGGGGGGGTAGGGGCCAACGTCCTGACTTTC. It codes for CASSPGGVGANVLTF. The chain recombines TRBV28 with TRBJ2-6; 7 bases agree with TRBD2. There are 15 residues in the CDR3. Germline trimming cut 6 bases from V and 4 bases from J; bases unmatched to any gene: 6. Looked up from germline, CDR1 is MDHEN and CDR2 is SYDVKM. The variable domain in full, with the rest retrieved from reference TRBV28 and TRBJ2-6, is DVKVTQSSRYLVKRTGEKVFLECVQDMDHENMFWYRQDPGLGLRLIYFSYDVKMKEKGDIPEGYSVSREKKERFSLILESASTNQTSMYLCASSPGGVGANVLTFGAGSRLTVL.

This clonotype was seen ten or more times. A read error may produce the germline difference seen at one junction end. The chain carries TRBV4-3 and TRBJ2-5, with no clear D. The germline V gene encodes CDR1 LGHNA and CDR2 YSLEER. This CDR3 has 15 amino acids. The CDR3 DNA reads TGCGCCAGCAGCCAAGAGGCCCGGTTCCAAGGGACCCAGTACTTC. This encodes CASSQEARFQGTQYF.

Concerning this clonotype: Germline and junction disagree at one end, which may indicate a read error. J is TRBJ1-4 and V is TRBV5-1; 11 bases fit TRBD1. The germline CDR1 and CDR2 sequences are SGHRS and YFSETQ. The CDR3 length is 14 residues. DNA for the CDR3: TGCGCCAGCAGCGGGGGACAGGGGGATGAAGAACTGTTTTTT. Translated, it gives CASSGGQGDEELFF.

In this sample, this clonotype turned up many times. CDR3: CSAEGGYGYTF. The CDR3 DNA reads TGCAGTGCAGAGGGGGGCTATGGCTACACCTTC. The chain uses TRBV20-1 and TRBJ1-2; D might be TRBD1 (6 bases). CDR1 and CDR2 (germline): DFQATT, SNEGSKA (reference sequence). The CDR3 consists of 11 residues. V lost 6 bases and J lost 4, with 9 bases in between.

This clonotype was recorded at least ten times. J is TRBJ1-5 and V is TRBV6-2 or TRBV6-3; D not resolved. Per germline, CDR1 MNHEY and CDR2 SVGEGT. The germline V and J ends were trimmed by 6 bases and 4 bases, with 13 bases remaining between them. The CDR3 is 14 residues long. The CDR3 here is CASSPQGKNQPQHF. CDR3 in DNA: TGTGCCAGCAGCCCTCAAGGTAAAAATCAGCCCCAGCATTTT.

This clonotype is classed as medium-sized. The chain recombines TRBV4-2 with TRBJ1-1, with D unresolved. V lost 3 bases and J lost 8, with 7 bases in between. This CDR3 is 11 amino acids long. CDR1 is LGHNA and CDR2 is YNFKEQ in the germline V gene. CDR3: CASSQGGEAFF. CDR3 nucleotide sequence: TGTGCCAGCAGCCAGGGAGGGGAAGCTTTCTTT.

A few counts support this clonotype. The junction shows a germline mismatch at one end, possibly a read error. This rearrangement joins TRBV29-1 to TRBJ2-1; 10 nucleotides agree with TRBD2. Germline CDR1 SQVTM, CDR2 ANQGSEA. The CDR3 length is 14 residues. CDR3 loop: CSVEEAGGPGGQSF. The CDR3 bases are TGCAGCGTAGAGGAAGCGGGGGGGCCCGGTGGGCAGTCCTTC.

A remark on this clonotype: With a much larger clone just one base away, this may be a read error. This chain uses TRBV11-3 with TRBJ1-1; D is uncertain. The CDR3 extends over 13 amino acids. Per germline, CDR1 SGHNT and CDR2 YENEEA. V lost 5 bases to trimming and J lost 3 bases, with 10 bases between them. In DNA form, the CDR3 reads TGTGCCAGCAGCCGTCAGGCCGACACTGAAGCTTTCTTT. Its translation is CASSRQADTEAFF.

This clonotype was seen ten or more times. The V call is TRBV12-3 or TRBV12-4, the J call TRBJ1-2; the D gene is possibly TRBD1 (6 bases). The CDR3 extends over 14 amino acids. Trimming removed 6 bases at V and 8 bases at J, with 19 bases between. The CDR3 DNA reads as TGTGCCAGCAGCCCCGTTGAGGGGGGGCGAGGCTACACCTTC. Amino acid sequence: CASSPVEGGRGYTF.

This clonotype was recorded only once. A single base is all that separates this from a far larger clone, so a read error is likely. V usage is TRBV4-2 and J usage is TRBJ2-1, with TRBD2 matching 7 bases. The J segment lost 12 bases and the V segment lost 7 bases, leaving 12 bases of the junction unmatched. The length of the CDR3 is 13 residues. CDR1 is LGHNA, CDR2 YNFKEQ, per germline. The DNA for the CDR3 is TGTGCCAGCACCTGGGAGGGGCCCCATGGGCAGTTCTTC. Translation: CASTWEGPHGQFF.

Note on this clonotype: This sequence is one base from a far larger clone and is likely a read error. The chain has TRBV11-1 and TRBJ2-1, with D possibly matching TRBD1 (5 bases). Trimming left V 3 bases short and J 6 bases short, with 15 bases between. There are 15 residues in the CDR3. Germline CDR1 reads SGHAT; CDR2 reads FQDESV (reference sequence). The CDR3 loop reads CASSFSEAQGNEQFF. Written as DNA, the CDR3 is TGTGCCAGCAGCTTCTCGGAAGCCCAGGGCAATGAGCAGTTCTTC.

A note on this clonotype: Just one base apart from a much larger clone, this may be a read error. The chain combines TRBV14 with TRBJ1-1; 10 nucleotides agree with TRBD1. The CDR3 covers 20 residues. Germline V gives CDR1 SGHDN, CDR2 FVKESK. The CDR3 coding sequence is TGTGCCAGCAGCCGAGACGGACAGGGGGAGGGTTTGAGAGTGAACACTGGAGCTTTCTTT. Translation gives CASSRDGQGEGLRVNTGAFF.

This clonotype was recorded at least ten times. This chain uses TRBV12-3 or TRBV12-4 with TRBJ2-7; 10 bases align to TRBD1. J gave up 6 bases and V 4 bases, and 9 bases lay outside the gene matches. The CDR3 length is 15 residues. The CDR3 DNA reads as TGTGCCAGCAGTTCCCCGGGACAGGGGTCGGGCGAGCAGTACTTC. It specifies CASSSPGQGSGEQYF.

The table lists this clonotype with many counts. The V gene is TRBV3-1, the J gene TRBJ2-7; tentatively, D is TRBD1 (6 bases). Germline CDR1 LGHDT, CDR2 YNNKEL (reference sequence). This CDR3 region has 13 residues. Trimming removed 4 bases from V and 7 bases from J, with 14 bases in between. The CDR3 loop reads CASSPLGAGEQYF. The CDR3 DNA follows: TGTGCCAGCAGCCCCTTGGGGGCGGGTGAGCAGTACTTC.

J is TRBJ2-7 and V is TRBV4-1, with TRBD1 matching over 9 bases. Germline CDR1 and CDR2: MGHRA and YSYEKL. V was pared by 1 base and J by 3 bases, with 10 bases of the junction left unmatched. The CDR3 consists of 17 residues. CDR3 region: CASSQGLTGTGIYEQYF. DNA of the CDR3: TGCGCCAGCAGCCAAGGTCTGACCGGGACAGGGATCTACGAGCAGTACTTC.

The sample holds a few counts of this clonotype. A much more abundant neighbour one base away suggests this may be a read error. This chain connects TRBV6-5 to TRBJ2-2, with 7 bases identical to TRBD1. Germline V CDR1 and CDR2: MNHEY, SVGAGI. V trimming: 6 bases; J trimming: 6 bases; junction bases outside the gene matches: 10. This CDR3 has 15 amino acids. The CDR3: CASRKGQNPPGELFF. CDR3 DNA sequence: TGTGCCAGCAGAAAGGGACAGAACCCCCCCGGGGAGCTGTTTTTT.

This clonotype was seen repeatedly, ten times or more. The chain is built from TRBV6-1 and TRBJ2-5, with 9 bases lining up with TRBD1. Germline CDR1 MNHNS, CDR2 SASEGT. J lost 4 bases, V lost 7 bases, and 10 bases had no gene match. CDR3 length equals 15 residues. The CDR3: CASTGYRGPRETQYF. In DNA, the CDR3 is TGTGCCAGCACTGGATACAGGGGGCCTCGAGAGACCCAGTACTTC.

In its sample, this clonotype was seen many times. The genes are TRBV4-2 and TRBJ2-1, with unresolved D. From germline, CDR1 is LGHNA and CDR2 YNFKEQ. The CDR3 length is 13 residues. The V end was cut by 3 bases, the J end by 9 bases, with 12 bases between. CDR3 region: CASSQDEAREQFF. The CDR3 bases are TGTGCCAGCAGCCAGGATGAGGCTCGTGAGCAGTTCTTC.

This clonotype is medium-sized within its sample. This chain connects TRBV12-3 or TRBV12-4 to TRBJ1-5; tentative D call: TRBD1 (6 bases). The CDR3 length is 16 residues. The V end lost 6 bases, the J end lost 3 bases, and 18 bases lay between the germline ends. CDR3 nucleotide sequence: TGTGCCAGCAGCCCCTCGGGGAGGGGGGTCAATCAGCCCCAGCATTTT. Translating it yields CASSPSGRGVNQPQHF.

For this clonotype: Germline is not matched at one junction end, which may reflect a read error. V usage is TRBV6-2 or TRBV6-3 and J usage is TRBJ1-1, with D perhaps TRBD1 (6 bases). Germline V gene sequence: CDR1 MNHEY, CDR2 SVGEGT. The CDR3 totals 15 residues. CDR3 in DNA: TGTGCCGGCAGTCCGCCGCCGGGGGCATACACTGAAGCTTCCTTT. Its translation is CAGSPPPGAYTEASF.

The sample holds many counts of this clonotype. V gene TRBV7-2 combines with J gene TRBJ2-3; TRBD2 is a possible D gene (7 bases). The germline CDR1 and CDR2 sequences are SGHTA and FQGNSA. The CDR3 loop spans 14 amino acids. V lost 3 bases and J lost 4, with 11 bases in between. Here the CDR3 reads CASSLGGGPDTQYF. The CDR3 region has the DNA TGTGCCAGCAGCTTGGGGGGGGGCCCAGATACGCAGTATTTT.

This clonotype was seen only a few times. A read error is possible here, since a much larger clone lies one base away. The chain joins TRBV19 to TRBJ2-5; D not certain. This CDR3 has 11 amino acids. Trimming pared 6 bases from V and 4 bases from J, leaving 6 bases between. Germline-derived CDR1 and CDR2 are LNHDA and SQIVND (reference sequence). The CDR3 here is CASSIRETQYF. The CDR3, as DNA: TGTGCCAGTAGCATTAGAGAGACCCAGTACTTC.

CDR3 in amino acids: CASSQVGTKETQYF. The CDR3 coding sequence is TGTGCCAGCAGCCAAGTGGGGACTAAAGAGACCCAGTACTTC. The gene calls are TRBV3-1 and TRBJ2-5, with 7 bases fitting TRBD2. Germline V gene data show CDR1 as LGHDT and CDR2 as YNNKEL (reference sequence). CDR3 length equals 14 residues. With V trimmed by 1 base and J by 3 bases, 2 bases remained unmatched.

This clonotype was found many times. V is TRBV24-1 and J is TRBJ2-2; 7 positions match TRBD1. After removal of 4 bases from V and 4 bases from J, the junction contained 8 bases not matched to a gene. This CDR3 is 16 amino acids long. Germline V gene sequence: CDR1 KGHDR, CDR2 SFDVKD. The DNA for the CDR3 is TGTGCCACCAGTGACCCCGGGACAGCCTTCACCGGGGAGCTGTTTTTT. The encoded protein is CATSDPGTAFTGELFF.

There are many counts of this clonotype. The J gene is TRBJ1-4, the V gene TRBV7-2; TRBD1 might be the D (5 bases). Trimming took 5 bases from V and 12 from J, leaving 13 bases between them. This CDR3 is 12 amino acids long. Germline loops: CDR1 SGHTA, CDR2 FQGNSA. In nucleotides, the CDR3 is TGTGCCAGCAGCCCTTTCGGGGGACAACTGTTTTTT. Translating it yields CASSPFGGQLFF.

The table lists this clonotype with many counts. V usage is TRBV5-1 and J usage is TRBJ1-6; no definite D call. Trimming cost V 4 bases and J 4 bases, with 9 bases left between them. The germline gives CDR1 SGHRS, CDR2 YFSETQ. The CDR3 is 14 residues long. CDR3 residues: CASSPTNYNSPLHF. The CDR3 bases are TGCGCCAGCAGCCCGACAAATTATAATTCACCCCTCCACTTT.

Within the sample, this clonotype is medium-sized. This chain joins TRBV27 and TRBJ1-1; D gene unclear. V shed 6 bases and J shed 4 bases, with 9 bases lying between them. CDR3 length: 12 residues. Germline CDR1 reads MNHEY; CDR2 reads SMNVEV (reference sequence). CDR3 in amino acids: CASRLAGTEAFF. The CDR3, as DNA: TGTGCCAGCAGGCTCGCGGGCACTGAAGCTTTCTTT.

The CDR3 region has the DNA TGTGCCACCCAATTCCAGGGTTTATCTGGGGCCAACGTCCTGACTTTC. This translates into CATQFQGLSGANVLTF. This chain links TRBV28 with TRBJ2-6, with a weak D call TRBD1 (5 bases). Germline V CDR1 and CDR2: MDHEN, SYDVKM. V dropped 10 bases and J dropped 1 base, with 17 bases sitting between them. This CDR3 contains 16 residues.

This clonotype was recorded at least ten times. For the CDR3, the DNA is TGTGCCAGCAGCCAGATTATATGTGACAGCGACACACAAGAGACCCAGTACTTC. Encoded protein: CASSQIICDSDTQETQYF. The rearrangement joins TRBV7-3 to TRBJ2-5, with a possible D match to TRBD1 (5 bases). The CDR3 contains 18 residues. Germline CDR1 and CDR2: SGHTA and FQGTGA. The V end was cut by 5 bases, the J end by 2 bases, with 24 bases between.

This clonotype showed up many times. A much more abundant neighbour one base away suggests this may be a read error. The rearrangement uses TRBV4-2 and TRBJ2-1; unclear D gene. This CDR3 spans 16 amino acids. Germline loops: CDR1 LGHNA, CDR2 YNFKEQ. CDR3 in DNA: TGTGCCAGCAGCCAAGTTTCGGCTGGCTCCTACAATGGGCAGTTCTTC. Its translation: CASSQVSAGSYNGQFF.